Below, 25 T cell receptor beta chains from the same sample are listed, as sequenced in a study of shared clonotypes between healthy human individuals. Using immunoSEQ multiplex PCR, the repertoire was profiled, and TCRdb retains in-frame clones only, with some absent. The data show 560,000 or so clones, roughly 95% seen once. The naive CD8 population came from CD45RO-negative cells selected for CCR7, without terminally differentiated effector memory CD45RA+ cells. Sequencing was done on a sample of naive CD8+ T cells sorted from blood. These receptors all stem from a young woman in good health.

In its sample, this clone was seen once. The genes are TRBV4-1 and TRBJ2-1; TRBD2 matches 9 bases. The CDR3 contains 17 residues. Per germline, CDR1 MGHRA and CDR2 YSYEKL. V lost 4 bases to trimming and J lost 3 bases; unmatched junction nucleotides: 10. The CDR3, as DNA: TGCGCCAGCAGCCGAAGGAGGCTAGCGGGAAACTACAATGAGCAGTTCTTC. It translates to CASSRRRLAGNYNEQFF.

This clone has a single count. CDR3 sequence: CASSIPGLGYEQYF. CDR3 DNA: TGTGCCAGCAGCATTCCGGGACTAGGGTACGAGCAGTACTTC. The genes are TRBV7-8 and TRBJ2-7; 8 positions match TRBD2. Germline V gives CDR1 SGHVS, CDR2 FQNEAQ. V trimming: 5 bases; J trimming: 4 bases; junction bases outside the gene matches: 7. This CDR3 comprises 14 residues.

The chain employs TRBV7-9 and TRBJ2-7; tentatively, D is TRBD1 (5 bases). The CDR3 consists of 13 residues. V gave up 1 base and J gave up 7 bases, with 11 bases separating them. The germline CDR1 and CDR2 sequences are SEHNR and FQNEAQ (reference sequence). The CDR3 loop reads CASSLGQGREQYF. The CDR3 DNA reads TGTGCCAGCAGCTTAGGGCAGGGCCGAGAGCAGTACTTC. The full variable domain, its missing parts supplied by reference TRBV7-9 and TRBJ2-7, is DTGVSQNPRHKITKRGQNVTFRCDPISEHNRLYWYRQTLGQGPEFLTYFQNEAQLEKSRLLSDRFSAERPKGSFSTLEIQRTEQGDSAMYLCASSLGQGREQYFGPGTRLTVT.

CDR3 protein: CASSEGTGHNNQPQHF. CDR3 nucleotides: TGTGCCAGCAGTGAGGGGACCGGGCACAACAATCAGCCCCAGCATTTT. This sequence joins TRBV27 and TRBJ1-5, with D maybe TRBD1 (5 bases). Trimming took off 5 bases at V and 3 bases at J, with 17 bases between the two ends. This CDR3 comprises 16 residues. Germline V gene sequence: CDR1 MNHEY, CDR2 SMNVEV (reference sequence).

The rearrangement links TRBV5-6 to TRBJ2-1, with D unresolved. The V gene lost 0 bases and the J gene lost 6 bases, with 4 bases spanning the gap. Germline V gene lookup returns CDR1 SGHDT and CDR2 YYEEEE. The CDR3 totals 12 residues. The CDR3 sequence is CASSLASNEQFF. CDR3 in DNA: TGTGCCAGCAGCTTGGCCAGCAATGAGCAGTTCTTC. The full variable domain, its missing parts supplied by reference TRBV5-6 and TRBJ2-1, is DAGVTQSPTHLIKTRGQQVTLRCSPKSGHDTVSWYQQALGQGPQFIFQYYEEEERQRGNFPDRFSGHQFPNYSSELNVNALLLGDSALYLCASSLASNEQFFGPGTRLTVL.

The rearrangement links TRBV5-1 to TRBJ2-5; no clear D. Germline V gives CDR1 SGHRS, CDR2 YFSETQ. V was trimmed by 0 bases and J by 2 bases, leaving 8 bases between them. This CDR3 comprises 14 residues. DNA of the CDR3: TGCGCCAGCAGCTTGGGCCGCCTTCAAGAGACCCAGTACTTC. Residues: CASSLGRLQETQYF.

This chain links TRBV29-1 with TRBJ2-1, with 12 bases fitting TRBD2. The CDR3 has 16 amino acids. J lost 5 bases, V lost 6 bases, and 11 bases had no gene match. The V gene's germline CDR1 is SQVTM and CDR2 ANQGSEA. The CDR3 region is CSVRGLAGTRHNEQFF. CDR3 sequence (DNA): TGCAGCGTACGCGGACTAGCGGGGACCAGACACAATGAGCAGTTCTTC.

The chain uses TRBV4-2 and TRBJ1-2; D is ambiguous. This CDR3 comprises 15 residues. Germline CDR1 reads LGHNA; CDR2 reads YNFKEQ. The V end lost 1 base, the J end lost 3 bases, and 12 bases lay between the germline ends. CDR3 DNA sequence: TGTGCCAGCAGCCAAGTTTACGAGGAGGACTATGGCTACACCTTC. Translation gives CASSQVYEEDYGYTF.

The rearrangement joins TRBV19 to TRBJ2-1; tentative D call: TRBD2 (5 bases). Germline-derived CDR1 and CDR2 are LNHDA and SQIVND (reference sequence). The CDR3 consists of 13 residues. V lost 9 bases and J 6 bases, leaving 15 bases between the germline ends. The DNA of the CDR3 is TGTGCCAGCCCATTACTAGGGTGCAATGAGCAGTTCTTC. Amino acids: CASPLLGCNEQFF.

The rearrangement joins TRBV27 to TRBJ1-1; D not resolved. CDR1 and CDR2 (germline): MNHEY, SMNVEV (reference sequence). The CDR3 totals 15 residues. Trimming shortened V by 4 bases and J by 1 base, and 13 bases separated the two germline ends. The CDR3 bases are TGTGCCAGCAGTTCGACGGGTGGACCGAACACTGAAGCTTTCTTT. The encoded protein is CASSSTGGPNTEAFF.

This clone has a single count. Other DNA variants within this sample encode the same CDR3. The CDR3 loop is CASSLLANEQFF. The CDR3 region has the DNA TGTGCCAGCAGCTTACTGGCCAATGAGCAGTTCTTC. V is TRBV11-2 and J is TRBJ2-1, with unresolved D. The CDR3 consists of 12 residues. Germline-derived CDR1 and CDR2 are SGHAT and FQNNGV. Trimming removed 2 bases at V and 6 bases at J, with 5 bases between.

The chain joins TRBV28 to TRBJ2-1; unclear D gene. V was cut by 3 bases and J by 6 bases, with 21 bases left in between. Looked up from germline, CDR1 is MDHEN and CDR2 is SYDVKM. The CDR3 runs 17 residues. In nucleotides, the CDR3 is TGTGCCAGCAGTTTTCACAGATTTCAGGAGCGCTTCAATGAGCAGTTCTTC. Its translation: CASSFHRFQERFNEQFF.

The V gene is TRBV27, the J gene TRBJ2-7; D gene unclear. Germline V gene data show CDR1 as MNHEY and CDR2 as SMNVEV (reference sequence). Trimming took off 3 bases at V and 3 bases at J, with 9 bases between the two ends. The CDR3 is made up of 13 amino acids. CDR3 protein: CASSFGSNYEQYF. DNA for the CDR3: TGTGCCAGCAGTTTTGGCAGCAACTACGAGCAGTACTTC.

V usage is TRBV7-6 and J usage is TRBJ2-3; 14 nucleotides align to TRBD2. The CDR3 is 17 residues long. The germline gives CDR1 SGHVS, CDR2 FNYEAQ. J lost 2 bases, V lost 5 bases, and 6 bases had no gene match. The chain's CDR3 is CASSLRLAGGTTDTQYF. CDR3 DNA: TGTGCCAGCAGCCTAAGACTAGCGGGAGGGACCACAGATACGCAGTATTTT.

The rearrangement links TRBV28 to TRBJ2-7; tentatively, D is TRBD2 (6 bases). Germline CDR1 MDHEN, CDR2 SYDVKM. CDR3 length: 13 amino acids. With 8 bases removed from V and 6 bases from J, the gap between germline ends came to 17 bases. DNA for the CDR3: TGTGCCAGCGGGAGGCAGGTACGTTTCGAGCAGTACTTC. Translating it yields CASGRQVRFEQYF.

V gene TRBV2 combines with J gene TRBJ1-5, with D possibly matching TRBD1 (5 bases). The V and J ends lost 7 bases and 3 bases respectively, with 13 bases between them. Looked up from germline, CDR1 is SNHLY and CDR2 is FYNNEI. The CDR3 runs to 14 residues. The CDR3 nucleotides read TGTGCCAGCACCAACGGGGCCCACAATCAGCCCCAGCATTTT. It is translated as CASTNGAHNQPQHF.

The chain links TRBV11-2 to TRBJ2-7; no reliable D call. The CDR3 runs 12 residues. Germline V gene sequence: CDR1 SGHAT, CDR2 FQNNGV. Trimming left V 4 bases short and J 6 bases short, with 10 bases between. Written as DNA, the CDR3 is TGTGCCAGCAGCTCATCACACGTCGAGCAGTACTTC. Encoded protein: CASSSSHVEQYF. Full variable domain (missing parts from reference TRBV11-2 and TRBJ2-7): EAGVAQSPRYKIIEKRQSVAFWCNPISGHATLYWYQQILGQGPKLLIQFQNNGVVDDSQLPKDRFSAERLKGVDSTLKIQPAKLEDSAVYLCASSSSHVEQYFGPGTRLTVT.

V usage is TRBV28 and J usage is TRBJ2-3; a weak D match, TRBD2 (6 bases). Germline values: CDR1 MDHEN, CDR2 SYDVKM. This CDR3 contains 18 residues. Trimming took off 8 bases at V and 6 bases at J, with 30 bases between the two ends. CDR3 sequence: CASAGRGRVGSSADTQYF. The DNA of the CDR3 is TGTGCCAGCGCAGGGCGGGGACGAGTGGGTTCAAGTGCCGATACGCAGTATTTT.

V is TRBV19 and J is TRBJ1-2; a weak D match, TRBD1 (6 bases). V lost 3 bases and J 6 bases, leaving 17 bases between the germline ends. Germline CDR1 and CDR2: LNHDA and SQIVND (reference sequence). This CDR3 is built from 15 residues. CDR3 coding DNA: TGTGCCAGTAGTATTGCGGTTGGGTCAGGGGATGGCTACACCTTC. Its protein product is CASSIAVGSGDGYTF.

With regard to this clone: Other DNA sequences in this specimen translate into the identical CDR3. The chain joins TRBV9 to TRBJ2-2; D is ambiguous. The CDR3 covers 13 residues. V was trimmed by 3 bases and J by 6 bases, leaving 9 bases between them. Looked up from germline, CDR1 is SGDLS and CDR2 is YYNGEE. The CDR3 loop is CASSALLSGELFF. Here the CDR3 DNA reads TGTGCCAGCAGCGCCCTATTATCCGGGGAGCTGTTTTTT.

V and J are TRBV4-1 and TRBJ1-6; unclear D gene. This CDR3 has 17 amino acids. The germline V gene encodes CDR1 MGHRA and CDR2 YSYEKL. V lost 3 bases and J 7 bases, leaving 19 bases between the germline ends. The DNA of the CDR3 is TGCGCCAGCAGCCATGGCCGGGCAGGAATATACAATTCACCCCTCCACTTT. Protein: CASSHGRAGIYNSPLHF.

The J gene is TRBJ2-1, the V gene TRBV27; TRBD2 is a possible D gene (6 bases). Germline loops: CDR1 MNHEY, CDR2 SMNVEV (reference sequence). The CDR3 is 16 amino acids. V was cut by 5 bases and J by 8 bases, with 22 bases left in between. The CDR3 loop is CASSRAGPSVFDEQFF. CDR3 nucleotide sequence: TGTGCCAGCAGTCGGGCGGGGCCCTCGGTCTTCGATGAGCAGTTCTTC.

This chain connects TRBV2 to TRBJ1-1; TRBD1 matches at 7 bases. The V gene's germline CDR1 is SNHLY and CDR2 FYNNEI. This CDR3 is built from 14 residues. Trimming took 6 bases from V and 1 from J; bases not matched to a gene: 5. CDR3 nucleotides: TGTGCCAGCAGCGGGACAGACGAGAACACTGAAGCTTTCTTT. Translated, it gives CASSGTDENTEAFF.

The chain's CDR3 is CASSLGVFGGEQYF. CDR3 DNA: TGTGCCAGCAGTTTAGGGGTTTTCGGGGGAGAGCAGTACTTC. The chain couples TRBV28 to TRBJ2-7, with a possible D match to TRBD2 (6 bases). The CDR3 is made up of 14 amino acids. V was clipped by 2 bases and J by 7 bases, with 15 bases between them. Germline CDR1 reads MDHEN; CDR2 reads SYDVKM.

Concerning this clone: The same CDR3 can be traced to other DNA sequences in this sample. The chain uses TRBV28 and TRBJ2-7; perhaps TRBD2 as D (6 bases). The ends were cut back, 2 bases at V and 3 bases at J, with 11 bases in the middle. CDR1 and CDR2 from the germline V gene are MDHEN and SYDVKM. This CDR3 is 14 amino acids long. The DNA for the CDR3 is TGTGCCAGCAGTTTACAGGGAGGCAGCTACGAGCAGTACTTC. Residues: CASSLQGGSYEQYF.